What follows is one TCR beta chain and its context. The data were taken from a study of blood T cell repertoires in COVID-19. Only in-frame clones appear in the TCRdb table, and some are missing; sequencing was by immunoSEQ multiplex PCR. The sample yields 65,000 or so clones, about 80% seen once. Per germline, CDR1 KGHSH and CDR2 LQKENI. The CDR3 sequence is 14 residues long. V was clipped by 10 bases and J by 3 bases; unmatched bases: 4. The gene calls are TRBV18 and TRBJ1-6; 9 nucleotides agree with TRBD1. This receptor was obtained from a man aged 60 to 69 with acute or convalescent COVID-19. Sequences were obtained from peripheral blood. CDR3 amino acids: CATTTGGYNSPLHF. The CDR3 nucleotides are TGTGCCACAACGACAGGGGGCTATAATTCACCCCTCCACTTT.